The 12 T cell receptor beta chains presented below share a single source sample, sequenced in a study of shared clonotypes between healthy human individuals. Profiled with immunoSEQ multiplex PCR; TCRdb holds only in-frame clones, not every one. This table has over a million clones, roughly 96% appearing once. Sequenced sample: naive CD4+ T cells sorted from blood. Described subset: CD45RA+ positively selected. Receptors originate from a man under 40 in good health.

This chain uses TRBV19 with TRBJ1-5, with D unresolved. Germline V gives CDR1 LNHDA, CDR2 SQIVND (reference sequence). This CDR3 is built from 14 residues. Between the trimmed V and J ends, which lost 6 bases and 4 bases, there was a span of 13 bases. The CDR3 is CASRRTGGNQPQHF. DNA of the CDR3: TGTGCCAGTAGGAGAACGGGCGGGAATCAGCCCCAGCATTTT.

Details on this clone: The sample has other DNA sequences that encode this CDR3 too. The rearrangement joins TRBV7-2 to TRBJ2-1; D may be TRBD2 (5 bases). The CDR3 sequence is 14 residues long. The germline V gene has CDR1 SGHTA and CDR2 FQGNSA. Trimming shortened V by 0 bases and J by 2 bases, and 5 bases separated the two germline ends. The CDR3 DNA follows: TGTGCCAGCAGCTTAGCGGGAGCCTACAATGAGCAGTTCTTC. This gives the protein CASSLAGAYNEQFF.

The chain links TRBV19 to TRBJ1-5, with 7 nucleotides matching TRBD1. V lost 0 bases, J lost 3 bases, and 14 bases stayed unmatched. Germline assignment: CDR1 LNHDA and CDR2 SQIVND (reference sequence). This CDR3 has 19 residues. CDR3: CASSIDLWGQFAYNQPQHF. In nucleotides, the CDR3 is TGTGCCAGTAGTATAGATCTTTGGGGACAGTTCGCCTACAATCAGCCCCAGCATTTT.

The genes are TRBV7-2 and TRBJ2-7, with D unresolved. Germline lookup yields CDR1 SGHTA and CDR2 FQGNSA. The V end was cut by 5 bases, the J end by 1 base, with 12 bases between. This CDR3 has 14 residues. This CDR3 reads CASSPRLVSYEQYF. The CDR3 bases are TGTGCCAGCAGCCCCCGACTTGTATCCTACGAGCAGTACTTC.

The chain employs TRBV5-5 and TRBJ2-3, with D possibly being TRBD2 (5 bases). CDR3 size: 14 residues. The germline gives CDR1 SGHKS, CDR2 YYEKEE (reference sequence). Trimming pared 3 bases from V and 3 bases from J, leaving 11 bases between. The CDR3 DNA sequence: TGTGCCAGCAGCTCCCGTCCGGGGACAGATACGCAGTATTTT. Amino acid sequence: CASSSRPGTDTQYF.

This clone was detected only once. The sample contains more than one DNA sequence encoding this CDR3. The chain is built from TRBV2 and TRBJ2-1; D not resolved. Germline V gives CDR1 SNHLY, CDR2 FYNNEI. The length of the CDR3 is 15 residues. V was pared by 3 bases and J by 0 bases, with 9 bases between. The DNA for the CDR3 is TGTGCCAGCAGTGATCGCGGAAGCTCCTACAATGAGCAGTTCTTC. Encoded protein: CASSDRGSSYNEQFF.

The chain employs TRBV5-1 and TRBJ2-7; D remains ambiguous. CDR1 is SGHRS, CDR2 YFSETQ, per germline. V was shortened by 2 bases and J by 8 bases, with 17 bases between the two germline ends. The CDR3 is 14 amino acids. The chain's CDR3 is CASSLEPGVPKQYF. Written as DNA, the CDR3 is TGCGCCAGCAGCTTAGAACCAGGAGTCCCGAAGCAGTACTTC.

The chain carries TRBV27 and TRBJ1-1; tentatively, D is TRBD1 (6 bases). CDR1 and CDR2 from the germline V gene are MNHEY and SMNVEV (reference sequence). There are 16 residues in the CDR3. Trimming shortened V by 5 bases and J by 6 bases, and 22 bases separated the two germline ends. CDR3 loop: CASSPRDIKTWPEAFF. In DNA form, the CDR3 reads TGTGCCAGCAGTCCCCGGGACATAAAGACATGGCCTGAAGCTTTCTTT.

The chain couples TRBV18 to TRBJ2-7; tentative D call: TRBD1 (5 bases). V was shortened by 2 bases and J by 2 bases, with 13 bases between the two germline ends. CDR3 length: 15 amino acids. Germline lookup yields CDR1 KGHSH and CDR2 LQKENI. CDR3 loop: CASSPGQTLTYEQYF. The CDR3 DNA reads as TGTGCCAGCTCACCAGGACAAACACTAACCTACGAGCAGTACTTC.

This sequence joins TRBV11-2 and TRBJ1-1; D gene unclear. V lost 5 bases and J 7 bases, leaving 11 bases between the germline ends. Germline V lookup: CDR1 SGHAT, CDR2 FQNNGV. CDR3 length equals 12 residues. The CDR3 sequence: CASSHWEGEAFF. The CDR3 DNA reads TGTGCCAGCAGCCACTGGGAGGGTGAAGCTTTCTTT.

The rearrangement joins TRBV4-1 to TRBJ2-5, with D unresolved. Germline V gene sequence: CDR1 MGHRA, CDR2 YSYEKL. CDR3 length equals 15 residues. V was trimmed by 2 bases and J by 3 bases, leaving 13 bases between them. As DNA, the CDR3 is TGCGCCAGCAGCCAAAGCCCCCACAGAGAAGAGACCCAGTACTTC. Residues: CASSQSPHREETQYF.

This chain joins TRBV5-1 and TRBJ1-2; 8 bases align to TRBD1. Trimming took 5 bases from V and 4 from J; bases not matched to a gene: 7. The CDR3 is 14 amino acids. CDR1 SGHRS and CDR2 YFSETQ come from the germline V gene. CDR3 bases: TGCGCCAGCAGACAAGACAGGGGTTCCTATGGCTACACCTTC. This sequence encodes CASRQDRGSYGYTF.